The 30 T cell receptor beta chains reported below all come from one sample, sequenced in a study of response to subunit inactivated influenza vaccine. TCRdb itself ran the RT-PCR reads through MiXCR, one entry per CDR3 protein. The sample lists 500,000 to 600,000 distinct CDR3 sequences, about 15% occurring once. Sequenced material: PBMCs from blood, taken approximately 12 days after vaccination. All receptors derive from a man in his forties or fifties who received an inactivated influenza vaccine.

The chain joins TRBV18 to TRBJ2-1, with 8 positions matching TRBD2. The CDR3 loop spans 17 amino acids. The V gene's germline CDR1 is KGHSH and CDR2 LQKENI. With V trimmed by 1 base and J by 9 bases, 14 bases remained unmatched. The CDR3 DNA reads TGTGCCAGCTCACCACTTAGCGGGACTGCCCTGATTGGTGAGCAGTTCTTC. Encoded protein: CASSPLSGTALIGEQFF.

This clonotype was detected a few times. The chain combines TRBV28 with TRBJ2-7; a weak D match, TRBD1 (5 bases). V lost 0 bases to trimming and J lost 2 bases, with 8 bases between them. Germline V gene lookup returns CDR1 MDHEN and CDR2 SYDVKM. The CDR3 is made up of 14 amino acids. Written as DNA, the CDR3 is TGTGCCAGCAGTTTATGGGACATGCCCTACGAGCAGTACTTC. Its translation is CASSLWDMPYEQYF.

The chain has TRBV11-2 and TRBJ2-7; tentatively, D is TRBD1 (6 bases). This CDR3 contains 15 residues. The germline gives CDR1 SGHAT, CDR2 FQNNGV. V dropped 0 bases and J dropped 4 bases, with 13 bases sitting between them. CDR3 in DNA: TGTGCCAGCAGCTTAGAGGCGACAGGATGGTACGAGCAGTACTTC. The encoded protein is CASSLEATGWYEQYF. The variable domain in full, with the rest retrieved from reference TRBV11-2 and TRBJ2-7, is EAGVAQSPRYKIIEKRQSVAFWCNPISGHATLYWYQQILGQGPKLLIQFQNNGVVDDSQLPKDRFSAERLKGVDSTLKIQPAKLEDSAVYLCASSLEATGWYEQYFGPGTRLTVT.

This chain joins TRBV7-2 and TRBJ2-1, with 7 bases matching TRBD2. CDR3 size: 16 residues. V lost 5 bases, J lost 5 bases, and 12 bases stayed unmatched. The germline gives CDR1 SGHTA, CDR2 FQGNSA. The CDR3 reads CASSLVWGGTNNEQFF. In DNA form, the CDR3 reads TGTGCCAGCAGCCTCGTGTGGGGGGGGACTAACAATGAGCAGTTCTTC.

This chain's CDR3 is CASSTIAGLAGVKETQYF. The CDR3 nucleotides read TGTGCCAGCAGCACTATCGCGGGACTAGCGGGAGTAAAAGAGACCCAGTACTTC. The chain uses TRBV11-1 and TRBJ2-5, with 14 bases that match TRBD2. The CDR3 is made up of 18 amino acids. Germline CDR1 is SGHAT and CDR2 is FQDESV (reference sequence). Germline trimming cut 5 bases from V and 3 bases from J; bases unmatched to any gene: 11.

There are many counts of this clonotype. The rearrangement links TRBV25-1 to TRBJ1-1; D is unclear. This CDR3 region has 13 residues. Germline lookup yields CDR1 MGHDK and CDR2 SYGVNS. V dropped 3 bases and J dropped 0 bases, with 5 bases sitting between them. The CDR3, as DNA: TGTGCCAGCAGTGACGGGGTGAACACTGAAGCTTTCTTT. This gives the protein CASSDGVNTEAFF.

This clonotype has at least ten counts. The chain joins TRBV5-1 to TRBJ2-5, with 10 bases lining up with TRBD2. The germline V gene encodes CDR1 SGHRS and CDR2 YFSETQ. CDR3 length: 16 amino acids. Trimming took 3 bases from V and 7 from J; bases not matched to a gene: 12. Here the CDR3 DNA reads TGCGCCAGCAGCTCCGCTAGCGGGGGCCCAACGGGGACCCAGTACTTC. Protein sequence: CASSSASGGPTGTQYF.

This clonotype has a count of ten or more. In DNA, the CDR3 is TGTGCCAGCGGCGCCGCGTTCCAAGGGGAGACCCAGTACTTC. Residues: CASGAAFQGETQYF. The chain employs TRBV9 and TRBJ2-5; D call uncertain. V was clipped by 7 bases and J by 5 bases, with 18 bases between them. The CDR3 runs to 14 residues. Per the germline V gene, CDR1 is SGDLS and CDR2 is YYNGEE.

The sample holds a few counts of this clonotype. The chain combines TRBV12-3 or TRBV12-4 with TRBJ1-5; D not resolved. The length of the CDR3 is 13 residues. Trimming took 3 bases from V and 2 from J, leaving 5 bases between them. CDR3 nucleotides: TGTGCCAGCAGTTTTTTTGGCAATCAGCCCCAGCATTTT. Its protein is CASSFFGNQPQHF.

A few counts support this clonotype. V usage is TRBV2 and J usage is TRBJ1-1, with TRBD1 as a possible D gene (5 bases). Trimming took 8 bases from V and 1 from J, leaving 17 bases between them. In germline, CDR1 is SNHLY, CDR2 FYNNEI. CDR3 length: 15 residues. CDR3 sequence reads: CASGRQGPANTEAFF. The CDR3, as DNA: TGTGCCAGCGGGAGGCAGGGCCCCGCGAACACTGAAGCTTTCTTT.

This rearrangement joins TRBV13 to TRBJ2-3; 12 nucleotides align to TRBD2. CDR3 length: 17 amino acids. Germline loops: CDR1 PRHDT, CDR2 FYEKMQ (reference sequence). Losses at the gene ends were 0 bases for V and 3 bases for J; bases not matched to a gene: 4. As DNA, the CDR3 is TGTGCCAGCAGCTTAGGGCCTAGCGGGAGGGGAACAGATACGCAGTATTTT. This codes for CASSLGPSGRGTDTQYF.

This clonotype has just a few counts. V is TRBV3-1 and J is TRBJ2-2; a possible D gene is TRBD2 (5 bases). Germline CDR1 reads LGHDT; CDR2 reads YNNKEL (reference sequence). Trimming removed 4 bases at V and 2 bases at J, with 20 bases between. This CDR3 is built from 18 residues. In DNA form, the CDR3 reads TGTGCCAGCAGCCCGACCCCTCGGGGTAGGGCTAACACCGGGGAGCTGTTTTTT. Translated, it gives CASSPTPRGRANTGELFF.

The table lists this clonotype with many counts. The chain joins TRBV20-1 to TRBJ1-5, with D perhaps matching TRBD1 (5 bases). Germline V gene sequence: CDR1 DFQATT, CDR2 SNEGSKA (reference sequence). The CDR3 consists of 15 residues. V was shortened by 3 bases and J by 6 bases, with 18 bases between the two germline ends. CDR3 nucleotides: TGCAGTGCTAGGACCTTGCAGGGTGAGGGTCAGCCCCAGCATTTT. Residues: CSARTLQGEGQPQHF.

The V gene is TRBV20-1, the J gene TRBJ1-5, with TRBD1 as a possible D gene (5 bases). V was trimmed by 3 bases and J by 8 bases, leaving 11 bases between them. Germline loops: CDR1 DFQATT, CDR2 SNEGSKA (reference sequence). The CDR3 length is 12 residues. This chain's CDR3 is CSARGPWEPQHF. CDR3 DNA sequence: TGCAGTGCTAGGGGACCCTGGGAGCCCCAGCATTTT.

The chain combines TRBV14 with TRBJ2-1; 13 bases agree with TRBD2. The V and J ends lost 4 bases and 1 base, in that order; junction bases with no gene match: 7. CDR1 and CDR2 (germline): SGHDN, FVKESK. This CDR3 has 18 amino acids. The CDR3 loop is CASSPRTSGGSSYNEQFF. CDR3 nucleotides: TGTGCCAGCAGCCCGCGGACTAGCGGGGGCTCATCCTACAATGAGCAGTTCTTC.

V usage is TRBV6-2 or TRBV6-3 and J usage is TRBJ2-7, with D tentatively TRBD1 (5 bases). The germline V gene encodes CDR1 MNHEY and CDR2 SVGEGT. Trimming removed 5 bases at V and 3 bases at J, with 11 bases between. CDR3 length: 13 amino acids. In nucleotides, the CDR3 is TGTGCCAGCAGTCCATCGGACATCTACGAGCAGTACTTC. Its protein product is CASSPSDIYEQYF.

This clonotype has a handful of counts. The chain combines TRBV7-6 with TRBJ2-1, with 8 positions matching TRBD2. This CDR3 comprises 16 residues. V lost 0 bases and J lost 8; bases outside the gene matches: 9. In germline, CDR1 is SGHVS, CDR2 FNYEAQ. The DNA for the CDR3 is TGTGCCAGCAGCTTAGCGCTGAGCGGGAGTATGTATGAGCAGTTCTTC. Its protein product is CASSLALSGSMYEQFF.

The CDR3 DNA reads as TGTGCCAGCAGCTTTTGGGGTCCCACAGATACGCAGTATTTT. Its translation is CASSFWGPTDTQYF. The V call is TRBV5-5, the J call TRBJ2-3; no clear D gene. V was cut by 2 bases and J by 2 bases, with 9 bases left in between. Germline assignment: CDR1 SGHKS and CDR2 YYEKEE (reference sequence). This CDR3 has 14 amino acids.

This clonotype was recorded many times. CDR3 amino acids: CASTPPGAEYNEQFF. The CDR3 DNA is TGTGCCAGCACCCCCCCCGGGGCTGAGTACAATGAGCAGTTCTTC. V gene TRBV12-3 or TRBV12-4 combines with J gene TRBJ2-1; D is possibly TRBD1 or TRBD2 (5 bases each). V was shortened by 7 bases and J by 4 bases, with 17 bases between the two germline ends. The CDR3 has 15 amino acids.

This clonotype was seen a handful of times. The V call is TRBV18, the J call TRBJ2-1; D is uncertain. The CDR3 has 13 residues. V was shortened by 4 bases and J by 11 bases, with 15 bases between the two germline ends. CDR1 is KGHSH and CDR2 is LQKENI in the germline V gene. This CDR3 is CASSHAEENQQFF. CDR3 DNA: TGTGCCAGCTCACACGCTGAGGAGAATCAGCAGTTCTTC.

There are many counts of this clonotype. This chain links TRBV7-3 with TRBJ2-1; D is unresolved. This CDR3 is 15 amino acids long. CDR1 is SGHTA and CDR2 is FQGTGA in the germline V gene. Deletions cut 2 bases from V and 1 base from J, with 9 bases between. As DNA, the CDR3 is TGTGCCAGCAGCTTAGTGGGAAATTCCTACAATGAGCAGTTCTTC. Protein product: CASSLVGNSYNEQFF.

Ten or more counts support this clonotype. The gene calls are TRBV24-1 and TRBJ2-2, with D perhaps TRBD2 (6 bases). V gave up 8 bases and J gave up 7 bases, with 13 bases separating them. The length of the CDR3 is 13 residues. Germline CDR1 reads KGHDR; CDR2 reads SFDVKD. The CDR3 loop reads CATTAPGVGELFF. CDR3 bases: TGTGCCACCACCGCACCGGGGGTCGGGGAGCTGTTTTTT.

This clonotype was recorded a few times. The chain recombines TRBV18 with TRBJ1-5; 12 bases are a match to TRBD1. The CDR3 extends over 15 amino acids. Germline CDR1 and CDR2: KGHSH and LQKENI. V was clipped by 6 bases and J by 6 bases; unmatched bases: 6. CDR3 sequence reads: CASSQGQGAIQPQHF. In DNA form, the CDR3 reads TGTGCCAGCTCCCAGGGACAGGGGGCTATTCAGCCCCAGCATTTT.

This clonotype was detected only a few times. The chain combines TRBV21-1 with TRBJ2-7; TRBD2, the table's D call, was not compared with the DNA. TRBV21-1 is an annotated pseudogene. The CDR3 runs to 17 residues. The CDR3 sequence is CASSTLPLAGVRNEQYF. CDR3 nucleotides: TGTGCCAGCAGCACCCTACCACTAGCGGGAGTAAGAAACGAGCAGTACTTC.

This chain links TRBV6-2 or TRBV6-3 with TRBJ2-7; D might be TRBD1 (6 bases). Trimming removed 10 bases from V and 1 base from J, with 17 bases in between. This CDR3 is 14 amino acids long. CDR1 MNHEY and CDR2 SVGEGT come from the germline V gene. The CDR3 DNA reads TGTGCCACCAAAAGACAGGCCGCTTCCTACGAGCAGTACTTC. Amino acid sequence: CATKRQAASYEQYF.

This clonotype was seen more than once but under ten times. The J gene is TRBJ2-7, the V gene TRBV6-5; 8 positions match TRBD1. In germline, CDR1 is MNHEY, CDR2 SVGAGI. V was clipped by 2 bases and J by 5 bases; unmatched bases: 2. This CDR3 comprises 13 residues. The CDR3 here is CASSYRTGHEQYF. The CDR3 bases are TGTGCCAGCAGTTACCGGACAGGGCACGAGCAGTACTTC.

The chain links TRBV12-3 or TRBV12-4 to TRBJ1-5; D unresolved. Deletions cut 6 bases from V and 7 bases from J, with 13 bases between. This CDR3 is 13 amino acids long. The CDR3 region has the DNA TGTGCCAGCAGCCCGGGTGGTTGGCAGCCCCAGCATTTT. Encoded protein: CASSPGGWQPQHF.

The J gene is TRBJ1-1, the V gene TRBV3-1; a possible D gene is TRBD1 (5 bases). CDR1 and CDR2 from the germline V gene are LGHDT and YNNKEL (reference sequence). Between the trimmed V and J ends, which lost 1 base and 12 bases, there was a span of 18 bases. The CDR3 loop spans 14 amino acids. The CDR3: CASSQVPPQGVTFF. In DNA form, the CDR3 reads TGTGCCAGCAGCCAAGTGCCCCCCCAGGGAGTAACTTTCTTT.

This clonotype has a handful of counts. This chain links TRBV4-1 with TRBJ2-1; 12 bases line up with TRBD2. The V gene's germline CDR1 is MGHRA and CDR2 YSYEKL. V shed 4 bases and J 10 bases; nucleotides not matched to a gene: 8. This CDR3 spans 15 amino acids. Here the CDR3 DNA reads TGCGCCAGCAGCCCACCAACTAGCGGGGGGCCCGAGCAGTTCTTC. Translated, it gives CASSPPTSGGPEQFF.

Ten or more counts support this clonotype. This chain uses TRBV7-9 with TRBJ1-1; possible D gene TRBD1, 5 bases. This CDR3 comprises 14 residues. V dropped 2 bases and J dropped 5 bases, with 12 bases sitting between them. The V gene's germline CDR1 is SEHNR and CDR2 FQNEAQ (reference sequence). CDR3 protein: CASSLREGRTEAFF. CDR3 sequence (DNA): TGTGCCAGCAGCTTACGGGAGGGGAGGACTGAAGCTTTCTTT.